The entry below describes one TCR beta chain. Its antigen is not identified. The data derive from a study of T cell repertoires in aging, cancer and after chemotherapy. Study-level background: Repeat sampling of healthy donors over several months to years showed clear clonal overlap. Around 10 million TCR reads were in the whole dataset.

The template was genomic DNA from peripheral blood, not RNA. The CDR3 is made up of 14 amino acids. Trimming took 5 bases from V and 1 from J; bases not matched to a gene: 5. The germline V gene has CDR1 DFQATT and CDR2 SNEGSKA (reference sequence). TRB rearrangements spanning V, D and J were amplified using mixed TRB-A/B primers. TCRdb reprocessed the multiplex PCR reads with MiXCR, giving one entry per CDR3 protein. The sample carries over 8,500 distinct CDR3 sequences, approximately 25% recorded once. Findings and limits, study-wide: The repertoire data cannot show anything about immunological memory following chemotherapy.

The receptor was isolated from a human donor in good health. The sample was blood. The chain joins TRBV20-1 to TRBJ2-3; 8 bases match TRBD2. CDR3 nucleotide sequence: TGCAGTGCTTCCCCGACTAGCGGCACAGATACGCAGTATTTT. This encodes CSASPTSGTDTQYF.